The 32 T cell receptor delta chains below were found in one sample sequenced in a study of delta chains in infants with herpesvirus infections. PBMC RNA was reverse transcribed using gamma-chain- and delta-chain-specific primers. TCRdb repeated clone calling on the RT-PCR reads with CATT. The sample holds around 180 delta-chain clones, approximately 16% seen once. The specimen was peripheral blood, collected at time point 3 of longitudinal follow-up. The receptor source for this set is a human donor who was a Ugandan infant, either HIV-exposed or HIV-unexposed (not recorded which).

V and J are TRDV1 and TRDJ1; D possibly uses TRDD2 or TRDD3 (5 bases each). The CDR3 totals 18 residues. Germline V lookup: CDR1 TSWWSYY, CDR2 QGS. Trimming left V 2 bases short and J 0 bases short, with 19 bases between. The CDR3 region has the DNA TGTGCTCTTGGGGAAATACGAGGTTGGCCTACTTACACCGATAAACTCATCTTT. Translating it yields CALGEIRGWPTYTDKLIF.

In this sample, this clone turned up a few times. The TCRdb protein, from a much larger clone, departs from this DNA's translation at residue 2, likely by read error; the protein shown derives from the DNA. The chain has TRDV1 and TRDJ1; D may be TRDD3 (5 bases). This CDR3 region has 16 residues. Germline-derived CDR1 and CDR2 are TSWWSYY and QGS. In nucleotides, the CDR3 is TGTTCTCTTGGGGAATATCCTGGACCCTTCACCGATAAACTCATCTTT. Translation gives CSLGEYPGPFTDKLIF.

The V call is TRDV1, the J call TRDJ1, with 13 bases aligning to TRDD3. This CDR3 contains 20 residues. The germline CDR1 and CDR2 sequences are TSWWSYY and QGS. V lost 2 bases and J lost 7; bases outside the gene matches: 19. The CDR3 spells CALGEAFRPLLGDTRSKLIF. The CDR3 DNA follows: TGTGCTCTTGGGGAAGCTTTCCGACCACTACTGGGGGATACGCGTTCTAAACTCATCTTT.

With regard to this clone: TCRdb assigns this DNA the protein of a much larger clone, which departs from its translation at residue 10; this likely reflects a read error, and the protein shown comes from translating the DNA. J is TRDJ1 and V is TRDV1; D not resolved. Germline CDR1 TSWWSYY, CDR2 QGS. Trimming left V 2 bases short and J 1 base short, with 14 bases between. The CDR3 contains 16 residues. The CDR3 is CALGEYPGPLTDKLIF. The CDR3 DNA reads as TGTGCTCTTGGGGAATATCCTGGACCCCTCACCGATAAACTCATCTTT.

This clone showed up just a few times. The protein that TCRdb holds for this DNA derives from a much larger clone and differs from the translated DNA at residue 10, which likely indicates a read error; the protein shown here is translated from the DNA. The chain recombines TRDV1 with TRDJ1; D unresolved. V was clipped by 2 bases and J by 1 base, with 14 bases between them. Germline lookup yields CDR1 TSWWSYY and CDR2 QGS. CDR3 length: 16 residues. Here the CDR3 reads CALGEYPGPSTDKLIF. DNA of the CDR3: TGTGCTCTTGGGGAATATCCTGGACCCTCCACCGATAAACTCATCTTT.

Regarding this clone: The translation of this DNA and the TCRdb protein of a much larger clone differ at residue 6, probably owing to a read error; the protein shown here is translated from the DNA. The chain is built from TRDV1 and TRDJ1, with a tentative D call TRDD3 (6 bases). CDR1 and CDR2 from the germline V gene are TSWWSYY and QGS. There are 18 residues in the CDR3. V lost 2 bases and J 0 bases, leaving 19 bases between the germline ends. CDR3 sequence: CALGEYGGFTPHTDKLIF. In DNA, the CDR3 is TGTGCTCTTGGGGAATATGGGGGCTTCACCCCTCACACCGATAAACTCATCTTT.

This clone showed up just a few times. The protein given by TCRdb reflects a much larger clone and differs at residue 8 from this DNA's translation, likely from a read error; the protein shown is the DNA's translation. The V gene is TRDV2, the J gene TRDJ3; 7 nucleotides align to TRDD3. The V gene's germline CDR1 is GEAIGNYY and CDR2 EKD. J gave up 3 bases and V 2 bases, and 9 bases lay outside the gene matches. The CDR3 loop spans 18 amino acids. CDR3 region: CACDSTGEYSWDTRQMFF. Written as DNA, the CDR3 is TGTGCCTGTGACAGTACTGGGGAATACAGCTGGGACACCCGACAGATGTTTTTC.

Notes on this clone: This DNA's translation and the protein TCRdb lists, from a much larger clone, do not match at residue 9, likely due to a read error; the protein shown is translated from the DNA. The chain couples TRDV1 to TRDJ1, with 7 bases lining up with TRDD3. Germline V gives CDR1 TSWWSYY, CDR2 QGS. V shed 2 bases, J shed 0 bases, and the junction held 12 bases outside the gene matches. The CDR3 spans 18 residues. The CDR3 bases are TGTGCTCTTGGGGAATCTGGGGGCATCACCCCTCACACCGATAAACTCATCTTT. Translation: CALGESGGITPHTDKLIF.

About this clone itself: This likely stems from a read error, as it lies one base from a far larger clone. Other DNA sequences of this sample code for an identical CDR3. The chain carries TRDV1 and TRDJ1; 7 nucleotides match TRDD3. CDR3 length equals 18 residues. V lost 6 bases to trimming and J lost 0 bases; unmatched junction nucleotides: 16. Germline values: CDR1 TSWWSYY, CDR2 QGS. The CDR3 DNA reads TGTGCTCTTGGAGAATCTGGGGGCTTCACCCCTCACACCGATAAACTCATCTTT. This sequence encodes CALGESGGFTPHTDKLIF.

This clone was seen a few times. The V call is TRDV1, the J call TRDJ3; 8 bases are a match to TRDD3. The CDR3 covers 19 residues. The trim removed 4 bases at V and 0 bases at J, leaving 8 bases unmatched. Per germline, CDR1 TSWWSYY and CDR2 QGS. The CDR3 sequence: CALGGPWGTSSWDTRQMFF. The CDR3 DNA follows: TGTGCTCTTGGGGGACCCTGGGGGACTAGCTCCTGGGACACCCGACAGATGTTTTTC.

Only a few counts were recorded for this clone. TCRdb has a much larger clone's protein, which differs at residue 12 from the translation of this DNA, likely because of a read error; what is shown is the protein translated from the DNA. The V call is TRDV1, the J call TRDJ1; 7 bases are shared with TRDD3. V dropped 2 bases and J dropped 1; count of bases not matched to a gene: 13. CDR3 length: 18 amino acids. From germline, CDR1 is TSWWSYY and CDR2 QGS. The CDR3 loop reads CALGESGGFTPRTDKLIF. Here the CDR3 DNA reads TGTGCTCTTGGGGAATCTGGGGGCTTCACCCCTCGCACCGATAAACTCATCTTT.

This clone was detected a few times. A read error likely explains this, since a far larger clone differs by one base. The sample has other DNA sequences that encode this CDR3 too. The chain recombines TRDV2 with TRDJ2; 10 positions agree with TRDD3. The germline CDR1 and CDR2 sequences are GEAIGNYY and EKD. This CDR3 spans 18 amino acids. This chain's CDR3 is CACDTVDWGIHQTAQLFF. As DNA, the CDR3 is TGTGCCTGTGACACCGTGGACTGGGGGATCCATCAGACAGCGCAACTCTTCTTT.

As regards this clone: The TCRdb record carries a much larger clone's protein, which differs from this DNA's translation at residue 10; a read error is the likely cause, and the protein listed here is the DNA translation. The sample holds other DNA sequences that translate to the same CDR3. The CDR3 nucleotides read TGTGCTCTTGGGGAATATCCTGGACCCATCACCGATAAACTCATCTTT. Protein: CALGEYPGPITDKLIF. The V gene is TRDV1, the J gene TRDJ1; D is unresolved. V was clipped by 2 bases and J by 1 base, with 14 bases between them. CDR1 is TSWWSYY, CDR2 QGS, per germline. The CDR3 is made up of 16 amino acids.

This clone was observed a few times. The amino acid sequence in TCRdb belongs to a much larger clone and departs from this DNA's translation at residue 6, likely a sequencing read error; the sequence shown is translated from the DNA. The chain employs TRDV1 and TRDJ1; no definite D call. Trimming took off 1 base at V and 1 base at J, with 13 bases between the two ends. Germline CDR1 and CDR2: TSWWSYY and QGS. CDR3 size: 16 residues. CDR3 sequence: CALGEHPGPFTDKLIF. In nucleotides, the CDR3 is TGTGCTCTTGGGGAACATCCTGGACCCTTCACCGATAAACTCATCTTT.

By frequency in the sample, this clone is medium-sized. This DNA's translation and the protein TCRdb lists, from a much larger clone, do not match at residue 13, likely due to a read error; the protein shown is translated from the DNA. The J gene is TRDJ3, the V gene TRDV2, with 12 positions matching TRDD3. Germline CDR1 is GEAIGNYY and CDR2 is EKD. The CDR3 contains 18 residues. CDR3 residues: CACDSTGGYSWDARQMFF. The CDR3 nucleotides are TGTGCCTGTGACAGTACTGGGGGATACAGCTGGGACGCCCGACAGATGTTTTTC.

A note on this clone: TCRdb assigns this DNA the protein of a much larger clone, which departs from its translation at residue 4; this likely reflects a read error, and the protein shown comes from translating the DNA. The gene calls are TRDV1 and TRDJ1; 7 nucleotides line up with TRDD3. This CDR3 is built from 18 residues. The germline CDR1 and CDR2 sequences are TSWWSYY and QGS. CDR3 DNA: TGTGCTCTTGAGGAATCTGGGGGCTTCACCCCTCACACCGATAAACTCATCTTT. It codes for CALEESGGFTPHTDKLIF.

A note on this clone: This DNA's translation differs at residue 9 from TCRdb's protein, which comes from a much larger clone; a read error is likely, and the protein shown is translated from the DNA. The genes are TRDV2 and TRDJ3; 9 bases agree with TRDD3. Trimming cost V 2 bases and J 3 bases; bases outside gene matches: 7. Per the germline V gene, CDR1 is GEAIGNYY and CDR2 is EKD. The CDR3 consists of 18 residues. The CDR3 DNA reads as TGTGCCTGTGACAGTACTGGGGGAAACAGCTGGGACACCCGACAGATGTTTTTC. Translated, it gives CACDSTGGNSWDTRQMFF.

There are a few counts of this clone. Only one base separates this from a far larger clonotype, so it likely reflects a read error. Different DNA sequences within this sample yield the same CDR3. This chain connects TRDV1 to TRDJ1, with D unresolved. CDR1 is TSWWSYY, CDR2 QGS, per germline. The CDR3 runs to 16 residues. Trimming pared 2 bases from V and 1 base from J, leaving 14 bases between. The DNA for the CDR3 is TGTGCTCTTGGGGAATATCCTGGCCCCTTCACCGATAAACTCATCTTT. This gives the protein CALGEYPGPFTDKLIF.

This clone was recorded a few times. A read error is likely here: a far larger clone is one base away. Other DNA sequences in the sample encode the same CDR3. The CDR3 protein is CALGESGGFTPHTDKLIF. CDR3 coding DNA: TGTGCTCTTGGGGAATCTGGGGGCTTCACTCCTCACACCGATAAACTCATCTTT. This chain uses TRDV1 with TRDJ1; 7 nucleotides line up with TRDD3. The J segment lost 0 bases and the V segment lost 2 bases, leaving 12 bases of the junction unmatched. This CDR3 spans 18 amino acids. Germline CDR1 TSWWSYY, CDR2 QGS.

This clone was counted a few times. The mismatch at residue 7 between this DNA's translation and the TCRdb protein of a much larger clone likely reflects a read error; the protein shown is translated from the DNA. V gene TRDV1 combines with J gene TRDJ1; D unclear. Per germline, CDR1 TSWWSYY and CDR2 QGS. Trimming removed 2 bases from V and 0 bases from J, with 19 bases in between. CDR3 length: 18 amino acids. CDR3 loop: CALGESEGFTPHTDKLIF. In nucleotides, the CDR3 is TGTGCTCTTGGGGAATCTGAGGGCTTCACCCCTCACACCGATAAACTCATCTTT.

Concerning this clone itself: TCRdb attributes to this sequence the protein of a much larger clone, which differs from the DNA translation at residue 3; a read error is likely, and the protein displayed is translated from the DNA. The V and J genes are TRDV1 and TRDJ1, with D possibly TRDD3 on 6 matching bases. The germline V gene has CDR1 TSWWSYY and CDR2 QGS. The CDR3 runs 16 residues. CDR3 sequence reads: CAPGEYPGPFTDKLIF. For the CDR3, the DNA is TGTGCTCCTGGGGAATATCCTGGACCCTTCACCGATAAACTCATCTTT.

This chain connects TRDV2 to TRDJ3; D is ambiguous. Germline V gene lookup returns CDR1 GEAIGNYY and CDR2 EKD. The V end lost 3 bases, the J end lost 1 base, and 9 bases lay between the germline ends. CDR3 length: 16 amino acids. The CDR3, as DNA: TGTGCCTGTGACTCGCTACTGTCCTGGGACACCCGACAGATGTTTTTC. Protein product: CACDSLLSWDTRQMFF.

As for this clone: The mismatch at residue 3 between this DNA's translation and the TCRdb protein of a much larger clone likely reflects a read error; the protein shown is translated from the DNA. The V call is TRDV2, the J call TRDJ2; 10 bases are shared with TRDD3. The CDR3 extends over 18 amino acids. From germline, CDR1 is GEAIGNYY and CDR2 EKD. CDR3 coding DNA: TGTGCCCGTGACACCGTGGACTGGGGGATCCATCAGACAGCACAACTCTTCTTT. Its protein is CARDTVDWGIHQTAQLFF.

This clone appeared a few times. TCRdb assigns this DNA the protein of a much larger clone, which departs from its translation at residue 8; this likely reflects a read error, and the protein shown comes from translating the DNA. The chain combines TRDV1 with TRDJ1; D is unclear. The germline gives CDR1 TSWWSYY, CDR2 QGS. The CDR3 is made up of 16 amino acids. Trimming removed 2 bases at V and 1 base at J, with 14 bases between. CDR3 DNA: TGTGCTCTTGGGGAATATCCTGTACCCTTCACCGATAAACTCATCTTT. It encodes CALGEYPVPFTDKLIF.

This clone is deemed medium-sized. One base separates it from a far larger clone, so it is likely a read error. The sample holds other DNA sequences that translate to the same CDR3. V usage is TRDV1 and J usage is TRDJ1; D may be TRDD2 (5 bases). This CDR3 contains 16 residues. Germline assignment: CDR1 TSWWSYY and CDR2 QGS. This CDR3 is CALGEYPGPFTDKLIF. CDR3 nucleotide sequence: TGTGCTCTTGGGGAATATCCTGGACCCTTCACCGATAAACTCATTTTT.

The gene calls are TRDV2 and TRDJ1; no clear D. CDR3 length: 16 residues. The V end was cut by 0 bases, the J end by 2 bases, with 15 bases between. The germline gives CDR1 GEAIGNYY, CDR2 EKD. CDR3 bases: TGTGCCTGTGACACCGTCGGGCGCTCTACTACCGATAAACTCATCTTT. This gives the protein CACDTVGRSTTDKLIF.

Concerning this clone: TCRdb pairs this DNA with a much larger clone's protein that differs at residue 11, likely a read error; the protein shown was translated from the DNA. The chain couples TRDV1 to TRDJ1, with a weak D call TRDD2 (5 bases). CDR1 and CDR2 (germline): TSWWSYY, QGS. CDR3 length: 16 amino acids. V shed 2 bases and J shed 3 bases, with 16 bases lying between them. The CDR3 coding sequence is TGTGCTCTTGGGGAATATCCTGGACCCTTCGCCGATAAACTCATCTTT. Protein sequence: CALGEYPGPFADKLIF.

This clone was observed a few times. The translation of this DNA and the TCRdb protein of a much larger clone differ at residue 8, probably owing to a read error; the protein shown here is translated from the DNA. V gene TRDV1 combines with J gene TRDJ1, with a tentative D call TRDD3 (6 bases). The CDR3 runs 18 residues. Deletions cut 2 bases from V and 0 bases from J, with 19 bases between. CDR1 and CDR2 from the germline V gene are TSWWSYY and QGS. The CDR3: CALGESGVFTPHTDKLIF. As DNA, the CDR3 is TGTGCTCTTGGGGAATCTGGGGTCTTCACCCCTCACACCGATAAACTCATCTTT.

As for this clone: It is likely a read error: a sequence one base away is far more abundant. The same CDR3 is also encoded by other DNA sequences in this sample. The chain uses TRDV1 and TRDJ1, with D maybe TRDD3 (5 bases). CDR1 TSWWSYY and CDR2 QGS come from the germline V gene. The CDR3 is 16 amino acids. Here the CDR3 reads CALGEYPGPFTDKLIF. CDR3 DNA sequence: TGTGCACTTGGGGAATATCCTGGACCCTTCACCGATAAACTCATCTTT.

This clone was seen more than once but under ten times. This DNA's translation and the protein TCRdb lists, from a much larger clone, do not match at residue 17, likely due to a read error; the protein shown is translated from the DNA. The rearrangement joins TRDV2 to TRDJ1, with TRDD3 identical over 10 bases. J was trimmed by 9 bases and V by 0 bases; bases with no gene match: 18. Germline values: CDR1 GEAIGNYY, CDR2 EKD. The CDR3 spans 18 residues. CDR3 sequence: CACDTVDWGIHQTAQLIF. CDR3 coding DNA: TGTGCCTGTGACACCGTGGACTGGGGGATCCATCAGACAGCACAACTCATCTTT.

Of note for this clone: A read error likely explains this, since a far larger clone differs by one base. Other DNA variants within this sample encode the same CDR3. The chain carries TRDV1 and TRDJ1; tentatively, D is TRDD2 (5 bases). CDR3 length: 16 residues. Germline V gene data show CDR1 as TSWWSYY and CDR2 as QGS. The DNA for the CDR3 is TGTGCTCTTGGGGAATATCCTGGACCCTTCACCGATAAACTTATCTTT. Translating it yields CALGEYPGPFTDKLIF.

This clone appeared a few times. A far larger clone is one base from this, pointing to a likely read error. The same CDR3 can be traced to other DNA sequences in this sample. The J gene is TRDJ1, the V gene TRDV1; 7 bases are shared with TRDD3. The CDR3 contains 18 residues. Looked up from germline, CDR1 is TSWWSYY and CDR2 is QGS. The CDR3 region has the DNA TGTGCTCTTGGGGAATCTGGGGGCTTCACCCCTCACACCGACAAACTCATCTTT. Translated, it gives CALGESGGFTPHTDKLIF.